Below, one T cell receptor (beta chain) is given with its context. The antigen is unknown. The CDR3 has 16 amino acids. Trimming at V came to 8 bases and at J to 6 bases, leaving 14 bases not matched to a gene. Germline CDR1 and CDR2: SGHVS and FQNEAQ. The data stem from a study of cytomegalovirus exposure and HLA in healthy donors. About the research overall: When roughly 420 donors were genotyped, more than 70% of them were found to fall in the Caucasian-associated ancestry cluster.

It was with 60 Vbeta and 13 Jbeta primers that the PCR ran. TCRdb's table, derived via immunoSEQ multiplex PCR, lists solely in-frame clones and lacks some. Of about 120,000 clones listed, 81% are singletons. Whole-study findings and limits: With high specificity and sensitivity, the classifier reportedly diagnosed cytomegalovirus status. Specific recognition of CMV antigens was confirmed in vitro for three chains (all CMV-associated). Several of the most significant clusters were apparently associated with common viral pathogens in a later analysis.

Source material: PBMCs. V is TRBV7-8 and J is TRBJ2-1, with TRBD2 identical over 9 bases. The sequence was obtained from a man between 40 and 49 years old in good health and CMV-seronegative. CDR3 region: CASGPRAGGIGNEQFF. The CDR3 nucleotides are TGTGCCAGCGGACCCCGAGCGGGAGGTATAGGCAATGAGCAGTTCTTC. The full variable domain, rest sourced from reference TRBV7-8 and TRBJ2-1, is GAGVSQSPRYKVAKRGQDVALRCDPISGHVSLFWYQQALGQGPEFLTYFQNEAQLDKSGLPSDRFFAERPEGSVSTLKIQRTQQEDSAVYLCASGPRAGGIGNEQFFGPGTRLTVL.